These T cell receptor beta chains were read from a single sample in a study of T cells after yellow fever vaccination. TCRdb used MiXCR to reprocess the 5' RACE reads, holding one entry per CDR3 protein. The table includes fewer than 400,000 distinct CDR3 sequences, about 6.2% detected once. Here the sequenced sample was PBMCs, taken 5 days after the yellow fever booster vaccination. Every receptor here comes from a man aged 25-40 years who received the YFV17D yellow fever vaccine. The CDR3 runs from the conserved cysteine through the conserved F or W. The D gene is left open where the match is weak.

v_gene,d_gene,j_gene,CDR3aa
TRBV5-1,TRBD2,TRBJ2-1,CASRTLAGGVGNEQFF
TRBV14,-,TRBJ2-7,CASSRVPTIYEQYF
TRBV30,-,TRBJ1-6,CARRDGQNSPLHF
TRBV12-3/TRBV12-4,-,TRBJ2-1,CASSATSNEQFF
TRBV30,-,TRBJ2-3,CAWLQGIRTDTQYF
TRBV7-9,TRBD1,TRBJ2-1,CASSLADRGSYNEQFF
TRBV10-3,TRBD2,TRBJ2-1,CAISESGSSGRWNEQFF
TRBV7-2,TRBD2,TRBJ2-7,CASSFGTSAEQYF
TRBV20-1,TRBD2,TRBJ2-5,CSARPGGTSWETQYF
TRBV6-1,-,TRBJ1-2,CASRDRGQGSGYTF
TRBV7-2,-,TRBJ2-3,CASSHDGYSTDTQYF
TRBV5-6,-,TRBJ2-4,CASSLGRAPPYF
TRBV30,-,TRBJ2-2,CAGRRRVAGELFF
TRBV10-2,-,TRBJ2-5,CASREVEPQETQYF
TRBV12-3/TRBV12-4,TRBD2,TRBJ2-1,CASSFSLGLAGEGSYNEQFF
TRBV5-1,-,TRBJ2-7,CASSWDTGSYEQYF